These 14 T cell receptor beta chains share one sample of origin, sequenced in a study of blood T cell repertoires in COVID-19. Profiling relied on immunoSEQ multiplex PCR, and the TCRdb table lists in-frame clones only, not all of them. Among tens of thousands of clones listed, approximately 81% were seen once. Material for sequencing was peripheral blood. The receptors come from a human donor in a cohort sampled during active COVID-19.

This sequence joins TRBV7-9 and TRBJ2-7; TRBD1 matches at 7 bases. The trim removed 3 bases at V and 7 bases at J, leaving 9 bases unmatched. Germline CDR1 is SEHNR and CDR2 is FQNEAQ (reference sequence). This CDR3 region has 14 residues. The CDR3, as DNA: TGTGCCAGCAGCTTCGGACAGGTGAAAATTGAGCAGTACTTC. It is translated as CASSFGQVKIEQYF.

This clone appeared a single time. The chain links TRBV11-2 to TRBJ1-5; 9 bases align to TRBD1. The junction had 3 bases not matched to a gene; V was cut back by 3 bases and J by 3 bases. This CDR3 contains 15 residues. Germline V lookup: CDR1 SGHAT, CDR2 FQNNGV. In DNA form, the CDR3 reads TGTGCCAGCAGCTTGGGGACAGGGTCCAATCAGCCCCAGCATTTT. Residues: CASSLGTGSNQPQHF.

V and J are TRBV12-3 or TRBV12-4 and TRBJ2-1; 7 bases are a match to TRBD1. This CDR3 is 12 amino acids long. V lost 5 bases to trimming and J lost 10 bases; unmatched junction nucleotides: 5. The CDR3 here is CASSHPGGEQFF. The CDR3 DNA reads TGTGCCAGCAGTCATCCAGGGGGAGAGCAGTTCTTC.

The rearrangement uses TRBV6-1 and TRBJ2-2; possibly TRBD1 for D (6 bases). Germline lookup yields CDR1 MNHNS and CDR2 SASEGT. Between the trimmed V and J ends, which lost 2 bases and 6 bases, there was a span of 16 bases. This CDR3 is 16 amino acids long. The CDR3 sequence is CASSESLGAAAGELFF. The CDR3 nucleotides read TGTGCCAGCAGTGAATCCCTGGGGGCCGCGGCCGGGGAGCTGTTTTTT.

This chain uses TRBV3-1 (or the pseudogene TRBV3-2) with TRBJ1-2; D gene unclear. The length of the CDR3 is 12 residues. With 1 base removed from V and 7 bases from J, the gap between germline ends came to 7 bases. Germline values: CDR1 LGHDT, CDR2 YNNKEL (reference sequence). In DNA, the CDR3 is TGTGCCAGCAGCCAAGGCGGAGTTGGCTACACCTTC. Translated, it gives CASSQGGVGYTF.

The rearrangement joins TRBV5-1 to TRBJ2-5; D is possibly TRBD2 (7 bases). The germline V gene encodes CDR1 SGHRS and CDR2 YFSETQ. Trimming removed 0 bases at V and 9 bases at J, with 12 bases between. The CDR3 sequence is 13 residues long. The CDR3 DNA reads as TGCGCCAGCAGCTTGGAAGGGGAGGGGGCCCAGTACTTC. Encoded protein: CASSLEGEGAQYF. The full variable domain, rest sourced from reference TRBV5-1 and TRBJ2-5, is KAGVTQTPRYLIKTRGQQVTLSCSPISGHRSVSWYQQTPGQGLQFLFEYFSETQRNKGNFPGRFSGRQFSNSRSEMNVSTLELGDSALYLCASSLEGEGAQYFGPGTRLLVL.

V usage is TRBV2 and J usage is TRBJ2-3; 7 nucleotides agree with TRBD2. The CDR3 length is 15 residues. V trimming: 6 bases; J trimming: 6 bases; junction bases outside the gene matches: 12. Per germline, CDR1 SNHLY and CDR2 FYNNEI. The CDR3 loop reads CASSVGLGVMDTQYF. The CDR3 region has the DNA TGTGCCAGCAGCGTCGGACTAGGGGTAATGGATACGCAGTATTTT.

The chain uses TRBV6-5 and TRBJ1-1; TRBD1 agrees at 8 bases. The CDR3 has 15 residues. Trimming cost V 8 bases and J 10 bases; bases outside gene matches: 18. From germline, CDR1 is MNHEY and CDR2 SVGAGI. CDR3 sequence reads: CASPVPGTGGVRAFF. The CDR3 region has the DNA TGTGCCAGCCCCGTCCCCGGGACAGGTGGGGTTAGAGCTTTCTTT.

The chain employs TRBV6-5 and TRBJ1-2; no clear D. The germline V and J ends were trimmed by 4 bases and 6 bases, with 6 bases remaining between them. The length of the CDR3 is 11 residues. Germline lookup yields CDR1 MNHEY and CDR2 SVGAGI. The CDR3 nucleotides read TGTGCCAGCAGTTCAACAGATGGCTACACCTTC. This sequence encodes CASSSTDGYTF.

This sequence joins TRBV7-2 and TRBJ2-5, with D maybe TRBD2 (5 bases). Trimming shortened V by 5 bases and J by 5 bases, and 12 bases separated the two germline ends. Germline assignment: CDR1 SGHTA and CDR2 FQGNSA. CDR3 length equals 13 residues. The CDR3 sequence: CASSPGRGETQYF. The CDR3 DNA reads TGTGCCAGCAGCCCGGGCCGCGGGGAGACCCAGTACTTC.

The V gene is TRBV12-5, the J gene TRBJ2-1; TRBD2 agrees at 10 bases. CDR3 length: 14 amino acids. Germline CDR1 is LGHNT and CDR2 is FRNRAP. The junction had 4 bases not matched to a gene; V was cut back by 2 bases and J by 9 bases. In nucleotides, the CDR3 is TGTGCTAGTGGTTTGCTAGCGGGGGTGGGTGAGCAGTTCTTC. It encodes CASGLLAGVGEQFF. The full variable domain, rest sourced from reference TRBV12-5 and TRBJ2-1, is DARVTQTPRHKVTEMGQEVTMRCQPILGHNTVFWYRQTMMQGLELLAYFRNRAPLDDSGMPKDRFSAEMPDATLATLKIQPSEPRDSAVYFCASGLLAGVGEQFFGPGTRLTVL.

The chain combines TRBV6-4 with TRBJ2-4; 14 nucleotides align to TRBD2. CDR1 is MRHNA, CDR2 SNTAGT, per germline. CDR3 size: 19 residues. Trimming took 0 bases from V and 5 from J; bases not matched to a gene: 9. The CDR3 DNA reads TGTGCCAGCAGTGACTCAGGACTAGCGGGGGGCGAGACTGAAAACATTCAGTACTTC. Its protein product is CASSDSGLAGGETENIQYF.

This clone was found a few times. The CDR3 here is CASSQRTSGGARTQYF. The CDR3 DNA sequence: TGTGCCAGCAGCCAACGGACTAGCGGGGGCGCCCGTACGCAGTATTTT. V and J are TRBV7-9 and TRBJ2-3; 13 bases align to TRBD2. This CDR3 comprises 16 residues. CDR1 is SEHNR, CDR2 FQNEAQ, per germline (reference sequence). J lost 8 bases, V lost 5 bases, and 10 bases had no gene match.

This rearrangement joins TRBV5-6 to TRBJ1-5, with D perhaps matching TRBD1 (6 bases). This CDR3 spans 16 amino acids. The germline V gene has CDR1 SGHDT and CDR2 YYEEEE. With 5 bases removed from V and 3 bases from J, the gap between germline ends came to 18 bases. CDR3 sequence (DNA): TGTGCCAGCAGTTCAAAGCGGACAGTCTACAATCAGCCCCAGCATTTT. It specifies CASSSKRTVYNQPQHF.